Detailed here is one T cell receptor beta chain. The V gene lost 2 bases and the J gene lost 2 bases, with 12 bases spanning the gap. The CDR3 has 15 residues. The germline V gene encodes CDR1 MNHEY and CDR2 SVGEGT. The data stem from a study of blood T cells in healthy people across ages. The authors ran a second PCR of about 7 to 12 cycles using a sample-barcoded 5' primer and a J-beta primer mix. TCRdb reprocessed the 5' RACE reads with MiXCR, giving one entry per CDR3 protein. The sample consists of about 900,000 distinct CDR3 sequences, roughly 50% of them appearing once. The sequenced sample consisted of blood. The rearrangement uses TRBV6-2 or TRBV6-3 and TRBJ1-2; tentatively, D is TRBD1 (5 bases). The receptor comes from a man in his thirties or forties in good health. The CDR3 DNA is TGTGCCAGCAGTTACGAGCGGGGGAAGAACTATGGCTACACCTTC. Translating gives CASSYERGKNYGYTF.